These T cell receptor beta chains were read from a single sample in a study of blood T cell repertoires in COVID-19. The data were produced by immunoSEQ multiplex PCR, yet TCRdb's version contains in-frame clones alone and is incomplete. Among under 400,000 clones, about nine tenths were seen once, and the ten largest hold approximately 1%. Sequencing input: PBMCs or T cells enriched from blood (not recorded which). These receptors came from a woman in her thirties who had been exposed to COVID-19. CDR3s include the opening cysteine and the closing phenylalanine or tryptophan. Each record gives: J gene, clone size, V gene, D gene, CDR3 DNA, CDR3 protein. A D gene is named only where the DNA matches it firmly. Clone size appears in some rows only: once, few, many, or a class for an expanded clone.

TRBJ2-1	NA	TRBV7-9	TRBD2	TGTGCCAGCAGCTTCGCCGGGACTAGCGGGATCGATGAGCAGTTCTTC	CASSFAGTSGIDEQFF
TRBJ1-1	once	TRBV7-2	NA	TGTGCCAGCAGCTTATCCCAGACAGTTGAAGCTTTCTTT	CASSLSQTVEAFF
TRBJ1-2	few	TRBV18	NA	TGTGCCAGCTCACCGGCGGGGGCGGGCTATGGCTACACCTTC	CASSPAGAGYGYTF
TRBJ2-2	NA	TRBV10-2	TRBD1	TGCGCCAGCAGAGCCGGGACAGGGGTAAAAGGTGGCACCGGGGAGCTGTTTTTT	CASRAGTGVKGGTGELFF
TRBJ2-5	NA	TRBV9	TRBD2	TGTGCCAGCACCCGGGGACTAGCGGGAAGTGAGACCCAGTACTTC	CASTRGLAGSETQYF
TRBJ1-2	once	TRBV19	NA	TGTGCCAGTAGTATCGGCCAGGACACCACCTATGGCTACACCTTC	CASSIGQDTTYGYTF
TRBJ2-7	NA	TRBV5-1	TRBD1	TGCGCCAGCAGACCGGGGGCCGGGACAGGGACCTACGAGCAGTACTTC	CASRPGAGTGTYEQYF
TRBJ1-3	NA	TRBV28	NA	TGTGCCAGCAGTTTGAGAGGAGGGCATGGAAACACCATATATTTT	CASSLRGGHGNTIYF
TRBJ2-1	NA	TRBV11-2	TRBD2	TGTGCCAGCAGCCCACTAGCGGGGCCCTACAATGAGCAGTTCTTC	CASSPLAGPYNEQFF
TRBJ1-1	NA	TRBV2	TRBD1	TGTGCCAGCCTCGGGGGGGTTACAGGGGCCCCAGGAGAGGGTGAAGCTTTCTTT	CASLGGVTGAPGEGEAFF
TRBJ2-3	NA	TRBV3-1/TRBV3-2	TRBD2	TGTGCCAGCAGCCAACGGCTAGCGGGAGCGGTTGATACGCAGTATTTT	CASSQRLAGAVDTQYF
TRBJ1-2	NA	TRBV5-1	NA	TGCGCCAGCAGCTTGGGCGCGGGGGACGGCTACACCTTC	CASSLGAGDGYTF
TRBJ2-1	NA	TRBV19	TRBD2	TGTGCCAGTAGTATAGATCCGGGGAGGGCCTACAATGAGCAGTTCTTC	CASSIDPGRAYNEQFF
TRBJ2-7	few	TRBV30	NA	TGTGCCTGGAGTGTAGCCAGGTTCCTCGAGCAGTACTTC	CAWSVARFLEQYF
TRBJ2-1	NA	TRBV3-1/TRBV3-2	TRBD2	TGTGCCAGCAGCCTCCCGGGACTAGCGGGAGAGAAGCAGTTCTTC	CASSLPGLAGEKQFF
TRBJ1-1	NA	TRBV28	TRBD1	TGTGCCGGGAGGGGACAGGGATTCACTGAAGCTTTCTTT	CAGRGQGFTEAFF
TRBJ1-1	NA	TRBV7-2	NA	TGTGCCAGCAGCTTGGGGGGGCGCGGGGACACTGAAGCTTTCTTT	CASSLGGRGDTEAFF
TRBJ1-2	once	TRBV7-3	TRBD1	TGTGCCAGCAGCTTAGGCAGGGGGGATGGCTACACCTTC	CASSLGRGDGYTF
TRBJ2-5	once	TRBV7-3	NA	TGTGCCAGCAGCTTAAATCCGGGGATCCAAGAGACCCAGTACTTC	CASSLNPGIQETQYF
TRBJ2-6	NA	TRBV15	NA	TGTGCCACCAGCAGAGTGTCAGGGGTGGCTGGGGCCAACGTCCTGACTTTC	CATSRVSGVAGANVLTF
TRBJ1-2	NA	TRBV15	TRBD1	TGTGCCACCAGCGGTGAAAACAGGGGCTATGGCTACACCTTC	CATSGENRGYGYTF
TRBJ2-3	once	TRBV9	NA	TGTGCCAGCAGCTCCGACGCACAGACTACGCAGTATTTT	CASSSDAQTTQYF
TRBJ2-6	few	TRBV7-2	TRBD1	TGTGCCAGCACCCTGAGGGGGCCTGGGGCCAACGTCCTGACTTTC	CASTLRGPGANVLTF
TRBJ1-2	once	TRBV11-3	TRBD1	TGTGCCAGCAGCTTGGGACAGGGTTATGGCTACACCTTC	CASSLGQGYGYTF
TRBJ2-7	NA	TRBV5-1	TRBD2	TGCGCCAGCAGCCAAATAGCGGGACACATTTCCTACGAGCAGTACTTC	CASSQIAGHISYEQYF
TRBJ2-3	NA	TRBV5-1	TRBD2	TGCGCCAGCAGCATCTCGACTAGCGGGTCCACAGATACGCAGTATTTT	CASSISTSGSTDTQYF
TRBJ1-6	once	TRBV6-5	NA	TGTGCCAGCAGGGTTGACTTCGGGTCCTCACCCCTCCACTTT	CASRVDFGSSPLHF
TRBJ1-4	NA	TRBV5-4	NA	TGTGCCAGCAGCCCTGACAGTTATGAAAAACTGTTTTTT	CASSPDSYEKLFF
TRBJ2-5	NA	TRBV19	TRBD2	TGTGCCAGTAGTATAGGGACTAGCGGCTTAAAGGCGGAGACCCAGTACTTC	CASSIGTSGLKAETQYF
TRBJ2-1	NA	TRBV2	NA	TGTGCCAGCAGTGAGCAGGTCTACAATGAGCAGTTCTTC	CASSEQVYNEQFF
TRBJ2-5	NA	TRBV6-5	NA	TGTGCCAGCAGTCCCCCCGCTAGCCAAGAGACCCAGTACTTC	CASSPPASQETQYF
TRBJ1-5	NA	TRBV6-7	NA	TGTGCCAGCAGTTACCCTTCGGGGGGAGATAGTCAGCCCCAGCATTTT	CASSYPSGGDSQPQHF
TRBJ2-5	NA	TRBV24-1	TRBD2	TGTGCCACCAGTACGGGGGGGGCGATCCAAGAGACCCAGTACTTC	CATSTGGAIQETQYF
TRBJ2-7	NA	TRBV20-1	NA	TGCAGTGTTACAGACGTCCACGAGCAGTACTTC	CSVTDVHEQYF
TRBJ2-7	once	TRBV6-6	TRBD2	TGTGCCAGCAGTCCTTGGGGGGGGTCAACCACACTTTACGAGCAGTACTTC	CASSPWGGSTTLYEQYF
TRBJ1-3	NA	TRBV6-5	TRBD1	TGTGCCAGCCACAGGGGTCCCGACTCTGGAAACACCATATATTTT	CASHRGPDSGNTIYF
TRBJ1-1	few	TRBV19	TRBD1	TGTGCCAGTAGTGCACAGGGGGACACTGAAGCTTTCTTT	CASSAQGDTEAFF
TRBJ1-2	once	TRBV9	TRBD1	TGTGCCAGCAGCCCCGGGACAGAAGGCTACACCTTC	CASSPGTEGYTF
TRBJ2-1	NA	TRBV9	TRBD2	TGTGCCAGCAGCGTTTCATTCAGCGGGGCGTACAATGAGCAGTTCTTC	CASSVSFSGAYNEQFF
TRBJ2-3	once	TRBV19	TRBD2	TGTGCCAGTAGTATAGACCTTGGGACTAGTAAGGGAGATACGCAGTATTTT	CASSIDLGTSKGDTQYF
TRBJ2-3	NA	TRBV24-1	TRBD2	TGTGCCACCAGTGATTTGCGAGCGACCGCGGGAGGAGATACGCAGTATTTT	CATSDLRATAGGDTQYF
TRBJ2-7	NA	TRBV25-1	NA	TGTGCCAGCAGGAGGGGGAGCTCCTACGAGCAGTACTTC	CASRRGSSYEQYF
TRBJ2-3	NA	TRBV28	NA	TGTGCCAGCGGGGGGGGCTCGGATACGCAGTATTTT	CASGGGSDTQYF
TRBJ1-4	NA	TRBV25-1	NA	TGTGCCAGCAGTGCAGGGGCGGACCGGGTCAGGGAAAAACTGTTTTTT	CASSAGADRVREKLFF
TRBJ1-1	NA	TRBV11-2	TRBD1	TGTGCCAGCAGCTTAGGACAGGGATTGAACACTGAAGCTTTCTTT	CASSLGQGLNTEAFF
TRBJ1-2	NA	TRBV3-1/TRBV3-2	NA	TGTGCCAGCAGCCAACTCCAGGGAGGGGCGGGCTACACCTTC	CASSQLQGGAGYTF
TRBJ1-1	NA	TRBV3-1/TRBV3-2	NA	TGTGCCAGCAGCCAAGGGGCGTCAAACACTGAAGCTTTCTTT	CASSQGASNTEAFF
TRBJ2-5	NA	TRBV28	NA	TGTGCCAGCAGTTCGGGATACACTCGTGGGGAGACCCAGTACTTC	CASSSGYTRGETQYF